These T cell receptor beta chains were read from a single sample in a study of cytomegalovirus exposure and HLA in healthy donors. Assay: immunoSEQ multiplex PCR; the TCRdb copy retains only in-frame clones and omits some. The repertoire includes 95,000 to 150,000 clones, 77% of them detected once, and about 3.9% sits in the top ten. The material sequenced was PBMCs. The source is a human donor in good health. The CDR3 runs from the conserved cysteine through the conserved F or W. The D gene is left open where the match is weak. Clone size is stated in some rows and not others, as once, few, many or a class when expanded.

TRBV9	-	-	TRBJ2-1	TGTGCCAGCAGCGTAACTGGGACTTCCTACAATGAGCAGTTCTTC	CASSVTGTSYNEQFF
TRBV28	-	-	TRBJ2-2	TGTGCCAGCAGGTCGACAGGAGGTATCACCGGGGAGCTGTTTTTT	CASRSTGGITGELFF
TRBV18	TRBD2	-	TRBJ2-1	TGTGCCAGCTCACCACCTAGCAGAGAGCGGGGTGAGCAGTTCTTC	CASSPPSRERGEQFF
TRBV6-1	-	few	TRBJ1-2	TGTGCCAGCAGCGGCGACAGGTTAGCTAACTATGGCTACACCTTC	CASSGDRLANYGYTF
TRBV11-3	-	-	TRBJ2-1	TGTGCCAGCAGCTTAGAGCTTTTATTTGGGAGGTTCAACCACAATGAGCAGTTCTTC	CASSLELLFGRFNHNEQFF
TRBV2	-	-	TRBJ2-3	TGTGCCAGCAAGCAGGGGCGCACAGATACGCAGTATTTT	CASKQGRTDTQYF
TRBV4-1	-	-	TRBJ2-5	TGCGCCAGCAGCCAAGAGGGGGGAGGGGGTTGGGAGACCCAGTACTTC	CASSQEGGGGWETQYF
TRBV7-8	TRBD2	-	TRBJ2-7	TGTGCCAGCAGCCTCGGGGGGATCTACGAGCGGTACTTC	CASSLGGIYERYF
TRBV2	-	-	TRBJ1-4	TGTGCCAGCAGTCTGGGGCAGGTTAATGAAAAACTGTTTTTT	CASSLGQVNEKLFF
TRBV7-8	-	once	TRBJ2-4	TGTGCCAGCAGCTTAGTGACAGACTCCTTAGCCAAAAACATTCAGTACTTC	CASSLVTDSLAKNIQYF
TRBV7-9	-	-	TRBJ2-7	TGTGCCAGCAGCTTTTACGAGGTGCAGGGATCCTACGAGCAGTACTTC	CASSFYEVQGSYEQYF
TRBV2	TRBD1	-	TRBJ1-5	TGTGCCAGCAGTGGGACAGGGGGCAATCAGCCCCAGCATTTT	CASSGTGGNQPQHF
TRBV5-1	TRBD1	few	TRBJ2-3	TGCGCCAGCAGCTTGGTGGTAATTGGACAGGGCGGGAATACGCAGTATTTT	CASSLVVIGQGGNTQYF
TRBV9	TRBD2	-	TRBJ2-7	TGTGCCAGCAGCGAGGGACTAGCGGGAGTACGCGAGCAGTACTTC	CASSEGLAGVREQYF
TRBV5-1	TRBD1	-	TRBJ1-4	TGCGCCAGCAGCTTGTGGCAGGGGGCGAATGAAAAACTGTTTTTT	CASSLWQGANEKLFF
TRBV5-1	TRBD1	-	TRBJ2-7	TGCGCCAGCAGCCCCAGGACAGGGGGCTCCAACGAGCAGTACTTC	CASSPRTGGSNEQYF
TRBV6-1	-	-	TRBJ2-1	TGTGCCAGCAGTGAAGGGGGCCGATCGAACAATGAGCAGTTCTTC	CASSEGGRSNNEQFF
TRBV14	TRBD2	-	TRBJ2-7	TGTGCCAGCAGCAAGACTAGCGGAGGATCCTACGAGCAGTACTTC	CASSKTSGGSYEQYF
TRBV14	TRBD1	-	TRBJ1-2	TGTGCCAGCAGCCAAGATGTCAGGACAGGGTATGGCTACACCTTC	CASSQDVRTGYGYTF
TRBV6-6	TRBD1	-	TRBJ2-3	TGTGCCAGCAGTAGGGACAGAAACACAGATACGCAGTATTTT	CASSRDRNTDTQYF
TRBV2	TRBD1	-	TRBJ2-1	TGTGCCAGCAGGGTGGGACAGAGCTCCTACAATGAGCAGTTCTTC	CASRVGQSSYNEQFF
TRBV28	-	-	TRBJ2-7	TGTGCCAGCGGATATTGGGCGGGGTTGTCCCCCATTTCCTACGAGCAGTACTTC	CASGYWAGLSPISYEQYF
TRBV28	TRBD1	-	TRBJ1-2	TGTGCCAGCAGTTTGGGACAGGGCCACTATGGCTACACCTTC	CASSLGQGHYGYTF
TRBV28	-	-	TRBJ2-4	TGTGCCAGCAGTTCAGTCGATGGGGGGTCTGCCAAAAACATTCAGTACTTC	CASSSVDGGSAKNIQYF
TRBV27	TRBD1	-	TRBJ1-1	TGTGCCAGCAGTTTATATGTCCCCACAGGGGGAAACACTGAAGCTTTCTTT	CASSLYVPTGGNTEAFF
TRBV18	-	-	TRBJ1-3	TGTGCCAGCTCACCCCCCACCAGGGTCTCGGGAAACACCATATATTTT	CASSPPTRVSGNTIYF
TRBV6-1	-	-	TRBJ2-2	TGTGCCAGCAGCCGAGAAGACAGAAACACCGGGGAGCTGTTTTTT	CASSREDRNTGELFF
TRBV4-2	TRBD2	-	TRBJ2-2	TGTGCCAGCAGTGGGACTAGCCGGAACACCGGGGAGCTGTTTTTT	CASSGTSRNTGELFF
TRBV10-3	TRBD2	-	TRBJ2-5	TGTGCCATCAGTCCGGGGGGGGGAGAGACCCAGTACTTC	CAISPGGGETQYF
TRBV5-4	TRBD2	-	TRBJ2-4	TGTGCCAGCAGCCCAGCGGGAGGGGAGGGAAACATTCAGTACTTC	CASSPAGGEGNIQYF
TRBV2	TRBD1	-	TRBJ2-3	TGTGCCAGCAATGGACAGGGGATTCTAGATACGCAGTATTTT	CASNGQGILDTQYF
TRBV6-6	TRBD1	-	TRBJ1-1	TGTGCCAGCAGGCCCGAGGCAGGGGGGCGCACTGAAGCTTTCTTT	CASRPEAGGRTEAFF
TRBV5-3	TRBD1	few	TRBJ2-7	TGTGCCAGAAGCTTGGTGGACAGGCTCTCCTACGAGCAGTACTTC	CARSLVDRLSYEQYF
TRBV9	-	-	TRBJ1-3	TGTGCCAGCAGCGCGGGGAATTTT	CASSAGNF
TRBV6-5	TRBD1	-	TRBJ1-3	TGTGCCAGCGGATACAGGGGGAGAAACACCATATATTTT	CASGYRGRNTIYF
TRBV28	TRBD1	-	TRBJ1-5	TGTGCCAGCAGTCCTCAGGGGGTTGATCGTCAGCCCCAGCATTTT	CASSPQGVDRQPQHF
TRBV19	-	-	TRBJ2-2	TGTGCCAGTAGACTGGACAGCGTTAACACCGGGGAGCTGTTTTTT	CASRLDSVNTGELFF
TRBV6-6	-	-	TRBJ2-3	TGTGCCAGCAGTTATGGGGGGGCAGGCACAGATACGCAGTATTTT	CASSYGGAGTDTQYF
TRBV30	-	-	TRBJ1-2	TGTGCCTGGAGCTCCGCCGGGGGGCGCCGGTATGGCTACACCTTC	CAWSSAGGRRYGYTF
TRBV5-1	TRBD2	-	TRBJ2-5	TGCGCCAGCAGCCTTGGGACTAGCGGGAGCGCGGAGACCCAGTACTTC	CASSLGTSGSAETQYF
TRBV6-5	TRBD2	-	TRBJ2-3	TGTGCCAGCAGTTCCCAACTAGCGGCTAACACAGATACGCAGTATTTT	CASSSQLAANTDTQYF
TRBV18	TRBD2	-	TRBJ2-3	TGTGCCAGCTCACCTCTAGGAGCGGGAGGGCCGACAGATACGCAGTATTTT	CASSPLGAGGPTDTQYF
TRBV5-1	-	-	TRBJ2-3	TGCGCCAGCAGCCCCCTTATCCTAAGCACAGATACGCAGTATTTT	CASSPLILSTDTQYF
TRBV28	-	-	TRBJ1-1	TGTGCCAGCAGTTCCGAGGTGGGCACTGAAGCTTTCTTT	CASSSEVGTEAFF
TRBV11-1	-	-	TRBJ2-3	TGTGCCAGCAGCACTGGACAGTACACAGATACGCAGTATTTT	CASSTGQYTDTQYF
TRBV28	TRBD1	once	TRBJ1-3	TGTGCCAGCAGCCCTGGGACAGCCCGCGATGGAAACACCATATATTTT	CASSPGTARDGNTIYF
TRBV5-1	-	-	TRBJ2-2	TGCGCCAGCAGCCCTAACACCGGGGAGCTGTTTTTT	CASSPNTGELFF
TRBV29-1	TRBD1	once	TRBJ2-7	TGCAGCGTTGAAGATTCCGACAGGGGGGAGCAGTACTTC	CSVEDSDRGEQYF
TRBV2	-	-	TRBJ2-3	TGTGCCAGCAGTGAAGCGGGCGGAGGCGCAGATACGCAGTATTTT	CASSEAGGGADTQYF
TRBV2	TRBD1	-	TRBJ2-7	TGTGCCAGCAGTCCTGACAGGGGACGGCGTAGCGAGCAGTACTTC	CASSPDRGRRSEQYF
TRBV11-2	TRBD1	-	TRBJ1-4	TGTGCCAGCCAAGGGACCGGGACAGTCTCGGGAAAACTGTTTTTT	CASQGTGTVSGKLFF
TRBV7-8	-	-	TRBJ2-1	TGTGCCAGCCACCGGACGACTGGGAGTATTGGGTCCTACAATGAGCAGTTCTTC	CASHRTTGSIGSYNEQFF
TRBV28	TRBD1	-	TRBJ2-5	TGTGCCAGCAGTTTAGTCGACAGGGGAGAGACCCAGTACTTC	CASSLVDRGETQYF
TRBV5-1	-	-	TRBJ1-1	TGCGCCAGCAGATCAAGGGAGGGGAACACTGAAGCTTTCTTT	CASRSREGNTEAFF
TRBV11-3	-	-	TRBJ2-2	TGTGCCAGCTCCGAGGGGGTGAACACCGGGGAGCTGTTTTTT	CASSEGVNTGELFF
TRBV28	-	-	TRBJ1-1	TGTGCCAGCAGGGAAACAGGGAGTCGGGCGAACACTGAAGCTTTCTTT	CASRETGSRANTEAFF
TRBV6-1	-	-	TRBJ2-3	TGTGCCAGCAGTGAAGAACAGGCCTGGGGCACAGATACGCAGTATTTT	CASSEEQAWGTDTQYF
TRBV18	TRBD1	once	TRBJ1-1	TGTGCCAGCTCACCGATCCTTCTCGGGCAGGGGGCTCTCCAGGACACTGAAGCTTTCTTT	CASSPILLGQGALQDTEAFF
TRBV4-2	TRBD2	-	TRBJ2-4	TGTGCCAGCAGCCAAGATCCTAGCGGGAGGACGATAGACGAAAACATTCAGTACTTC	CASSQDPSGRTIDENIQYF
TRBV4-1	TRBD2	-	TRBJ2-1	TGCGCCAGCAGCCAAGAGGCCCCGGAACTAGCGGCCTCCTACAATGAGCAGTTCTTC	CASSQEAPELAASYNEQFF